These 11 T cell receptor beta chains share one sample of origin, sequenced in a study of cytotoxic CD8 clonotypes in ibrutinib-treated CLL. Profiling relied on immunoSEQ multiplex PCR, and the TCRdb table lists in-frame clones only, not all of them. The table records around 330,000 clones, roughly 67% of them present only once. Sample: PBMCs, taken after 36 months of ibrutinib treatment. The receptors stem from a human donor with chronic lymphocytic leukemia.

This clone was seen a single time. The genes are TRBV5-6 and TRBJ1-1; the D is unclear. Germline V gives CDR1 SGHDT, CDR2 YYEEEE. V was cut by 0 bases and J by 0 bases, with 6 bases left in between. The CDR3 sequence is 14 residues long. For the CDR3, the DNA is TGTGCCAGCAGCTTGGAAGGTTTGAACACTGAAGCTTTCTTT. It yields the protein CASSLEGLNTEAFF.

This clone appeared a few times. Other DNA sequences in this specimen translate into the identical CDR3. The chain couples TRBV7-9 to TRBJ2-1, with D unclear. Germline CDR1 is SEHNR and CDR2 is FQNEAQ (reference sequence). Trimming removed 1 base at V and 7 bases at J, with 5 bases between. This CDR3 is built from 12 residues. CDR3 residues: CASSLVGNEQFF. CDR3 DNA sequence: TGTGCCAGCAGCTTAGTTGGGAATGAGCAGTTCTTC.

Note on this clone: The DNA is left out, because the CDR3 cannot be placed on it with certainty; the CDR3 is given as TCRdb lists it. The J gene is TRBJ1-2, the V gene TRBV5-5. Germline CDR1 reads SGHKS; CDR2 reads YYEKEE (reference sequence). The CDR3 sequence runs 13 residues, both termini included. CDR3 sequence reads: CASSLVGEGSPTF.

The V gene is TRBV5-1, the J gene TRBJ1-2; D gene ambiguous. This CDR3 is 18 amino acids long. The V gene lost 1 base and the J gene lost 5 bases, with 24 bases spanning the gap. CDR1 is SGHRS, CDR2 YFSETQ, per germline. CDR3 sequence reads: CASSLLGGGQGRKYGYTF. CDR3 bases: TGCGCCAGCAGCTTGTTGGGAGGTGGGCAAGGGAGGAAGTATGGCTACACCTTC. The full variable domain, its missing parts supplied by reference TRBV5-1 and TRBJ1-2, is KAGVTQTPRYLIKTRGQQVTLSCSPISGHRSVSWYQQTPGQGLQFLFEYFSETQRNKGNFPGRFSGRQFSNSRSEMNVSTLELGDSALYLCASSLLGGGQGRKYGYTFGSGTRLTVV.

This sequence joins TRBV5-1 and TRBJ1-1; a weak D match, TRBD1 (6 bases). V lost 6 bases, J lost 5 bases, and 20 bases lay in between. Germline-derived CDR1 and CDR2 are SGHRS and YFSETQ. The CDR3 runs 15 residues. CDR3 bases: TGCGCCAGCAACTTAAACCCAGGGGTACGGACTGAAGCTTTCTTT. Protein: CASNLNPGVRTEAFF.

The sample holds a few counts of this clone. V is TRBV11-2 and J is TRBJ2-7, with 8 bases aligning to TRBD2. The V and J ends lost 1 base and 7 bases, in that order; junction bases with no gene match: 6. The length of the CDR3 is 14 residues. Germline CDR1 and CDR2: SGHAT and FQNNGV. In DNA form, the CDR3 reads TGTGCCAGCAGCTTAGCGGGAGGGCCTGGGGAGCAGTACTTC. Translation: CASSLAGGPGEQYF.

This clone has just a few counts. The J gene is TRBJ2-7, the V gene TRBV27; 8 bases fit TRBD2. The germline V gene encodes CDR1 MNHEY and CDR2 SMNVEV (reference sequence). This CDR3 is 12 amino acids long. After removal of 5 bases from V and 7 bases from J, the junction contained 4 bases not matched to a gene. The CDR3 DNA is TGTGCCAGCAGTAGGCTAGCGGGTGAGCAGTACTTC. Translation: CASSRLAGEQYF.

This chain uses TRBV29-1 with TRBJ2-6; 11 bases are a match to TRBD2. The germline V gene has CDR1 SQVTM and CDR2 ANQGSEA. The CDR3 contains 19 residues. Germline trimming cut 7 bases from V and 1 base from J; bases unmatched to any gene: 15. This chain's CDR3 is CSAGSGVRTSGSGANVLTF. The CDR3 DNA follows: TGCAGCGCCGGAAGCGGGGTCCGGACTAGCGGGTCTGGGGCCAACGTCCTGACTTTC.

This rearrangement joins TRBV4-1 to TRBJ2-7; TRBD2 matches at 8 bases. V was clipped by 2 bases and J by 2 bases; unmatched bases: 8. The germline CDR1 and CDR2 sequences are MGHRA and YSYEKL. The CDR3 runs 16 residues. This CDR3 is CASSQLGLASTYEQYF. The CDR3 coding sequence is TGCGCCAGCAGCCAACTCGGACTAGCTTCCACCTACGAGCAGTACTTC.

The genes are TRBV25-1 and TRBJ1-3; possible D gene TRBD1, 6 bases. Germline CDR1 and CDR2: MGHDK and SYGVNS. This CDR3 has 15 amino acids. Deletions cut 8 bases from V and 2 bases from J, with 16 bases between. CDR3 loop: CASVSRTAPGNTIYF. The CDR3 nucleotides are TGTGCCAGCGTTTCCAGGACAGCCCCTGGAAACACCATATATTTT.

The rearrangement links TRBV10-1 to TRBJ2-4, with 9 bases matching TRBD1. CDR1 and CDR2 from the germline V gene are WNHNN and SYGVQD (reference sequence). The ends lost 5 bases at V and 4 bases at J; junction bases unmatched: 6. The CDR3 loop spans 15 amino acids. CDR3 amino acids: CASSTSGTGKNIQYF. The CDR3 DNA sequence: TGCGCCAGCAGTACCAGCGGGACAGGGAAAAACATTCAGTACTTC.